These 27 T cell receptor beta chains came from one sample sequenced in a study of cytomegalovirus exposure and HLA in healthy donors. PCR used 60 Vbeta primers and 13 Jbeta primers. Profiled with immunoSEQ multiplex PCR; TCRdb holds only in-frame clones, not every one. The table lists 100,000 to 150,000 clones, about 68% of them singletons. Sequenced input: PBMCs. These receptor sequences come from a man aged 40-55 years in good health and CMV-seropositive.

The CDR3, as DNA: TGCGCCAGCAGCCAGTCCCAATGGGGGGTTTTAGAAGCTTTCTTT. Translating gives CASSQSQWGVLEAFF. The V gene is TRBV4-3, the J gene TRBJ1-1, with D possibly matching TRBD1 (5 bases). Germline-derived CDR1 and CDR2 are LGHNA and YSLEER. Trimming left V 3 bases short and J 8 bases short, with 19 bases between. CDR3 length equals 15 residues.

This clone appeared a single time. The rearrangement uses TRBV18 and TRBJ2-2; TRBD1 aligns across 8 bases. Germline trimming cut 3 bases from V and 6 bases from J; bases unmatched to any gene: 12. The CDR3 consists of 17 residues. Germline loops: CDR1 KGHSH, CDR2 LQKENI. The chain's CDR3 is CASSPRSDRGIAGELFF. DNA for the CDR3: TGTGCCAGCTCACCTCGAAGCGACAGGGGAATAGCCGGGGAGCTGTTTTTT.

CDR3 DNA: TGTGCCAGCAGCTTGGCGTTAGCGGGAGGCGGGGACAATGAGCAGTTCTTC. This gives the protein CASSLALAGGGDNEQFF. The V and J genes are TRBV5-8 and TRBJ2-1, with 10 bases identical to TRBD2. This CDR3 spans 17 amino acids. V shed 0 bases and J 5 bases; nucleotides not matched to a gene: 8. Germline values: CDR1 SGHTS, CDR2 YDEGEE.

CDR3 DNA: TGTGCCAGCAGCCAAGATAAGGCTGGCGGAGGGGATACGCAGTATTTT. It is translated as CASSQDKAGGGDTQYF. The V and J genes are TRBV4-2 and TRBJ2-3; tentative D call: TRBD2 (6 bases). Germline values: CDR1 LGHNA, CDR2 YNFKEQ. The CDR3 is 16 residues long. Trimming left V 0 bases short and J 6 bases short, with 16 bases between.

This CDR3 reads CASSFPASTGNYGYTF. The CDR3 DNA reads as TGTGCCAGCAGTTTTCCGGCTTCAACAGGGAACTATGGCTACACCTTC. The chain employs TRBV6-5 and TRBJ1-2; tentative D call: TRBD1 (6 bases). Germline CDR1 is MNHEY and CDR2 is SVGAGI. Trimming took 4 bases from V and 2 from J, leaving 17 bases between them. The CDR3 loop spans 16 amino acids.

The rearrangement uses TRBV27 and TRBJ2-5; D may be TRBD1 (6 bases). The CDR3 loop spans 13 amino acids. V lost 5 bases, J lost 5 bases, and 12 bases lay in between. Germline V gene sequence: CDR1 MNHEY, CDR2 SMNVEV (reference sequence). CDR3 residues: CASSLDRLETQYF. The CDR3 region has the DNA TGTGCCAGCAGTCTCGACAGGTTGGAGACCCAGTACTTC.

The genes are TRBV6-1 and TRBJ1-3; 9 positions match TRBD1. V was clipped by 8 bases and J by 4 bases; unmatched bases: 6. The germline gives CDR1 MNHNS, CDR2 SASEGT. This CDR3 has 14 residues. The CDR3 here is CASWDRVQGNTIYF. The DNA of the CDR3 is TGTGCCAGCTGGGACAGGGTCCAAGGAAACACCATATATTTT.

The V and J genes are TRBV30 and TRBJ2-3, with 9 bases that match TRBD2. V dropped 5 bases and J dropped 1; count of bases not matched to a gene: 7. Germline V CDR1 and CDR2: GTSNPN, SVGIG (reference sequence). The CDR3 spans 15 residues. CDR3 sequence (DNA): TGTGCCTGGGGGAAGCTAGCGGGGCGCACAGATACGCAGTATTTT. As protein: CAWGKLAGRTDTQYF.

The chain joins TRBV7-9 to TRBJ1-2; tentative D call: TRBD1 (5 bases). Trimming shortened V by 1 base and J by 6 bases, and 15 bases separated the two germline ends. CDR1 and CDR2 from the germline V gene are SEHNR and FQNEAQ (reference sequence). This CDR3 is 15 amino acids long. The chain's CDR3 is CASSLEQGSGNGYTF. The CDR3 DNA sequence: TGTGCCAGCAGCTTAGAGCAGGGTTCTGGGAATGGCTACACCTTC.

V gene TRBV1 combines with J gene TRBJ2-1; no check of the table's D call, TRBD2, against the DNA was made. TRBV1 is classified as a pseudogene. This CDR3 is built from 13 residues. In nucleotides, the CDR3 is TGCACCAGCCCGAGCTGCGGGGGGGATGAGCAGTTCTTC. It is translated as CTSPSCGGDEQFF.

The genes are TRBV11-3 and TRBJ2-3; 8 nucleotides match TRBD2. Per the germline V gene, CDR1 is SGHNT and CDR2 is YENEEA. This CDR3 has 14 residues. V gave up 8 bases and J gave up 6 bases; unmatched junction bases: 10. DNA of the CDR3: TGTGCCAGCGGAAGCGGGGGAACTAGGGATACGCAGTATTTT. This gives the protein CASGSGGTRDTQYF.

The rearrangement uses TRBV6-1 and TRBJ1-5; 7 nucleotides align to TRBD1. The CDR3 spans 15 residues. The V gene's germline CDR1 is MNHNS and CDR2 SASEGT. After removal of 6 bases from V and 5 bases from J, the junction contained 10 bases not matched to a gene. CDR3 loop: CASRDRVQGDQPQHF. CDR3 DNA sequence: TGTGCCAGCAGAGACAGGGTCCAAGGCGATCAGCCCCAGCATTTT.

The CDR3 DNA reads TGTGCCAGCAGCTCCCCCAGGAGCAATCAGCCCCAGCATTTT. Its protein product is CASSSPRSNQPQHF. This chain links TRBV27 with TRBJ1-5; D not certain. This CDR3 is 14 amino acids long. Trimming took off 6 bases at V and 1 base at J, with 10 bases between the two ends. CDR1 and CDR2 (germline): MNHEY, SMNVEV (reference sequence).

The chain joins TRBV6-5 to TRBJ2-1; TRBD2 agrees at 10 bases. The CDR3 is 15 residues long. CDR1 and CDR2 (germline): MNHEY, SVGAGI. V shed 6 bases and J 9 bases; nucleotides not matched to a gene: 11. The CDR3 coding sequence is TGTGCCAGCAGCCTTGGCGCTAGCGGGAGCGGTGAGCAGTTCTTC. The encoded protein is CASSLGASGSGEQFF.

The chain uses TRBV4-1 and TRBJ2-3; a weak D match, TRBD1 (5 bases). This CDR3 contains 15 residues. The germline gives CDR1 MGHRA, CDR2 YSYEKL. The V end lost 4 bases, the J end lost 0 bases, and 11 bases lay between the germline ends. The CDR3 region is CASSPQTESTDTQYF. The CDR3 coding sequence is TGCGCCAGCAGCCCCCAGACAGAAAGCACAGATACGCAGTATTTT.

Only a few counts were recorded for this clone. The V call is TRBV5-5, the J call TRBJ2-7; D is uncertain. The CDR3 covers 13 residues. Germline V gives CDR1 SGHKS, CDR2 YYEKEE (reference sequence). V gave up 1 base and J gave up 2 bases, with 7 bases separating them. The CDR3, as DNA: TGTGCCAGCAGCTTGACAGATACCTACGAGCAGTACTTC. It yields the protein CASSLTDTYEQYF.

The chain links TRBV6-6 to TRBJ2-5; 7 bases agree with TRBD1. This CDR3 is 15 amino acids long. With 4 bases clipped from V and 3 bases from J, the junction kept 8 bases outside the gene matches. CDR1 MNHNY and CDR2 SVGAGI come from the germline V gene (reference sequence). CDR3 region: CASSSETGYEETQYF. Here the CDR3 DNA reads TGTGCCAGCAGTTCCGAGACAGGGTATGAAGAGACCCAGTACTTC.

V usage is TRBV10-2 and J usage is TRBJ1-1; TRBD1 matches at 12 bases. The CDR3 has 19 amino acids. V was clipped by 5 bases and J by 0 bases; unmatched bases: 13. Germline lookup yields CDR1 WSHSY and CDR2 SAAADI. CDR3 nucleotides: TGCGCCAGCAGTCAACTCCGGGACAGGGGGCGCTTGATGAACACTGAAGCTTTCTTT. It yields the protein CASSQLRDRGRLMNTEAFF.

The rearrangement links TRBV9 to TRBJ1-1; TRBD1 might be the D (5 bases). CDR1 is SGDLS, CDR2 YYNGEE, per germline. CDR3 length: 15 amino acids. Trimming removed 0 bases at V and 4 bases at J, with 13 bases between. CDR3 sequence reads: CASSVARAGGTEAFF. In DNA, the CDR3 is TGTGCCAGCAGCGTAGCCAGGGCGGGAGGCACTGAAGCTTTCTTT.

The chain combines TRBV25-1 with TRBJ1-2; the D is unclear. Germline V gene lookup returns CDR1 MGHDK and CDR2 SYGVNS. The CDR3 runs to 11 residues. With 0 bases removed from V and 10 bases from J, the gap between germline ends came to 6 bases. Written as DNA, the CDR3 is TGTGCCAGCAGTGAATATTGGCTCTACACCTTC. Protein product: CASSEYWLYTF.

The chain couples TRBV6-5 to TRBJ1-2; possibly TRBD1 for D (5 bases). In germline, CDR1 is MNHEY, CDR2 SVGAGI. Trimming removed 7 bases from V and 0 bases from J, with 9 bases in between. The CDR3 runs to 13 residues. The CDR3 bases are TGTGCCAGCATTGGACATTCTAACTATGGCTACACCTTC. Its protein is CASIGHSNYGYTF.

The rearrangement joins TRBV27 to TRBJ2-7, with TRBD2 identical over 12 bases. The germline V gene has CDR1 MNHEY and CDR2 SMNVEV (reference sequence). V was clipped by 6 bases and J by 6 bases; unmatched bases: 9. CDR3 length equals 15 residues. The CDR3 region is CASRPRTSGNLEQYF. CDR3 nucleotides: TGTGCCAGCAGGCCTAGGACTAGCGGGAACCTCGAGCAGTACTTC.

V gene TRBV9 combines with J gene TRBJ1-2; D is perhaps TRBD1 (6 bases). Per germline, CDR1 SGDLS and CDR2 YYNGEE. The V end was cut by 4 bases, the J end by 8 bases, with 15 bases between. This CDR3 comprises 13 residues. The DNA of the CDR3 is TGTGCCAGCAGCCCAAGGGGGGGGTCCGGCTACACCTTC. Protein sequence: CASSPRGGSGYTF. The whole variable domain, remainder taken from reference TRBV9 and TRBJ1-2, is DSGVTQTPKHLITATGQRVTLRCSPRSGDLSVYWYQQSLDQGLQFLIQYYNGEERAKGNILERFSAQQFPDLHSELNLSSLELGDSALYFCASSPRGGSGYTFGSGTRLTVV.

The rearrangement joins TRBV29-1 to TRBJ2-3; 14 bases agree with TRBD2. V was pared by 7 bases and J by 0 bases, with 6 bases of the junction left unmatched. The CDR3 contains 16 residues. CDR1 and CDR2 from the germline V gene are SQVTM and ANQGSEA. CDR3 nucleotide sequence: TGCAGCGCACCGGGACTAGCGGGGGCTAGCACAGATACGCAGTATTTT. Translated, it gives CSAPGLAGASTDTQYF.

This chain joins TRBV4-1 and TRBJ1-4, with 10 bases identical to TRBD1. Trimming removed 3 bases from V and 2 bases from J; junction bases left unmatched: 6. The CDR3 is 17 residues long. Germline lookup yields CDR1 MGHRA and CDR2 YSYEKL. CDR3 nucleotide sequence: TGCGCCAGCAGCCACCGACAGGGGGCGAGCACTAATGAAAAACTGTTTTTT. Protein: CASSHRQGASTNEKLFF.

The rearrangement joins TRBV28 to TRBJ2-1; TRBD2 matches 7 bases. The CDR3 runs 16 residues. V lost 5 bases, J lost 0 bases, and 7 bases stayed unmatched. CDR1 and CDR2 (germline): MDHEN, SYDVKM. In nucleotides, the CDR3 is TGTGCCAGCAGTGAGGAAGGACTAGGCTCCTACAATGAGCAGTTCTTC. Translated: CASSEEGLGSYNEQFF.

This chain connects TRBV9 to TRBJ2-7; 7 bases map to TRBD1. The V gene end was trimmed by 2 bases and the J gene end by 2 bases; junction bases not matched to a gene: 10. CDR3 length: 16 residues. In germline, CDR1 is SGDLS, CDR2 YYNGEE. The CDR3 region has the DNA TGTGCCAGCAGCGTGGGAACAGGGGTCAACACCTACGAGCAGTACTTC. Its protein product is CASSVGTGVNTYEQYF.